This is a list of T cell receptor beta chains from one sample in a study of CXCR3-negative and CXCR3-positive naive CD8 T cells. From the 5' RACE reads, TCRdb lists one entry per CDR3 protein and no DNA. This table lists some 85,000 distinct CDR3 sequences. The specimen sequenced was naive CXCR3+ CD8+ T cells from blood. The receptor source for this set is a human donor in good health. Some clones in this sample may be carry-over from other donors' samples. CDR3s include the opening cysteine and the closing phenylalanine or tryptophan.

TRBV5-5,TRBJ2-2,CASSLTPGYGELFF
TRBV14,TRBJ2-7,CASSQDRGIAVINEQYF
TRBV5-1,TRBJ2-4,CASSLEGDLAKNIQYF
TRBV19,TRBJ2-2,CATPQPLRQGANTGELFF
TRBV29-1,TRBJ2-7,CSVEGETGEAYEQYF
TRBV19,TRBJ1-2,CASSIGPRSGYTF
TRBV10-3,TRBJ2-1,CATSGTTSYNEQFF
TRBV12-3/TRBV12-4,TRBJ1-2,CASSPDTRPGYYGYTF
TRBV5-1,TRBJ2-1,CASSLIPGRLNNEHFF
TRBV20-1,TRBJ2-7,CSAYSSGTYEQYF
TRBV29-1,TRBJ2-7,CSVRRTGEGEQYF
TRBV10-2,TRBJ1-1,CASNPGQFNTEAFF
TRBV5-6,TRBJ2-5,CASSFQSRGLYQETQYF
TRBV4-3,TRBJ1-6,CASSQGGPGGDSPLHF
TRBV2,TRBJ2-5,CASSAGGAFQETQYF
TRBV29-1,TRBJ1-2,CSVEEEAGLGYTF
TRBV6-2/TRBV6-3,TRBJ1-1,CASSYSSDKAGEAFF
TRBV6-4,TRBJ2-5,CASSDSLMGTQYF
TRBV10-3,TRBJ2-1,CATNGGAGDWQFF
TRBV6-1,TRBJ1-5,CASSEAGTGAQPQHF
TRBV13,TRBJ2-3,CASSLSVTDTQYF
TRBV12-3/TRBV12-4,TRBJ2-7,CASSSRDRVYEQYF
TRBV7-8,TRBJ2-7,CASSLLTGTGAYEQYF
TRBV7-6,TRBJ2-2,CASSSDSGSSGELFF
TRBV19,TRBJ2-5,CATSGGETQYF
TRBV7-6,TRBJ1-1,CASRAGQGATEAFF
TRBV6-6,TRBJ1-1,CASSYPGVMNTEAFF
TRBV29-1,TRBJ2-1,CSVSGTGYNEQFF
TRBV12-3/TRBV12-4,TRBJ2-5,CASSLRDRAQETQYF
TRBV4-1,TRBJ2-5,CASAPIQGEETQYF
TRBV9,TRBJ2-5,CASSPPGQGAGETQYF
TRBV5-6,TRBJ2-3,CASSLVATDTQYF
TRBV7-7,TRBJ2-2,CASSPSGGGFTGELFF
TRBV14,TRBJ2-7,CASSWTNYEQYF
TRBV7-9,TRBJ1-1,CASSSDRVNTEAFF
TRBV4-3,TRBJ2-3,CASSQESAGVGDTQYF
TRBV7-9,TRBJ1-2,CASSRTGGSYGYTF
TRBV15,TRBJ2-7,CATSSRGSYEQYF